This T cell receptor beta chain originates from a study of OX40 agonist ivuxolimab in advanced cancers. Study-wide background: Ivuxolimab, an antibody acting as an agonist of OX40 (CD134), was used to treat patients.

The method was immunoSEQ multiplex PCR; TCRdb's version includes in-frame clones alone and lacks a portion of them. The table shows roughly 50,000 clones, with over 80% occurring only once. V dropped 1 base and J dropped 6 bases, with 7 bases sitting between them. Germline V gives CDR1 KGHSY, CDR2 FQNENV. The CDR3 runs to 14 residues. This rearrangement joins TRBV16 to TRBJ1-6; D is ambiguous. The sequence came from an adult with an advanced solid tumor such as melanoma, head and neck, liver or kidney cancer. Sequencing used CD4+ or CD8+ T cells sorted from blood, obtained in a trial of the OX40 agonist ivuxolimab. The CDR3 reads CASSQWAVNSPLHF. For the CDR3, the DNA is TGTGCCAGCAGCCAATGGGCAGTTAATTCACCCCTCCACTTT.